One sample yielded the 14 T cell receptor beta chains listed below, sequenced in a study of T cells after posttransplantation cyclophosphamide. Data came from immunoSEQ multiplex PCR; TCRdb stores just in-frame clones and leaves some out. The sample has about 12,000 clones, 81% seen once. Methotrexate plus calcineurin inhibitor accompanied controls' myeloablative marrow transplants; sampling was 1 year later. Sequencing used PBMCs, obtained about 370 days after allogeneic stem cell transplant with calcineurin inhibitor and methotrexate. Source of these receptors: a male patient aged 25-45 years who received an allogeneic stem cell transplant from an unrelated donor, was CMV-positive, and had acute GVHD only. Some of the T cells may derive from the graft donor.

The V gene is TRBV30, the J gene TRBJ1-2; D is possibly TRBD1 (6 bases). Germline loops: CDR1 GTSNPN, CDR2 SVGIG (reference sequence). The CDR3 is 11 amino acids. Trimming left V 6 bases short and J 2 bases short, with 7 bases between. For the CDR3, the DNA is TGTGCCTGCGGACAGAACTATGGCTACACCTTC. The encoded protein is CACGQNYGYTF.

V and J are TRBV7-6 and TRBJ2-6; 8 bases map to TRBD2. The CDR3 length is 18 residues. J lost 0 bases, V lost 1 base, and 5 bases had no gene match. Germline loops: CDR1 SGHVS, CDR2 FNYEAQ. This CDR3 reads CASSLVRGGLSGANVLTF. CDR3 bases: TGTGCCAGCAGCTTAGTCCGGGGGGGGCTCTCTGGGGCCAACGTCCTGACTTTC.

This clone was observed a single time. In DNA form, the CDR3 reads TGTGCCAGCTCACCAGGCGGGAGGACCTACGAGCAGTACTTC. This translates into CASSPGGRTYEQYF. The rearrangement uses TRBV18 and TRBJ2-7; 8 bases fit TRBD2. J lost 2 bases, V lost 2 bases, and 2 bases had no gene match. The CDR3 is made up of 14 amino acids. Germline CDR1 is KGHSH and CDR2 is LQKENI.

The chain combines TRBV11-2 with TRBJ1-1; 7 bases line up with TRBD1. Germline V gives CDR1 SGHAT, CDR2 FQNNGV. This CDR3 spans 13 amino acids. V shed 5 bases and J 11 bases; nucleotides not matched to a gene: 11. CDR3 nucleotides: TGTGCCAGCAGCCTTAGACAGGGTCTGAGCGCTTTCTTT. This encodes CASSLRQGLSAFF. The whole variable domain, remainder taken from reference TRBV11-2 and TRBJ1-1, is EAGVAQSPRYKIIEKRQSVAFWCNPISGHATLYWYQQILGQGPKLLIQFQNNGVVDDSQLPKDRFSAERLKGVDSTLKIQPAKLEDSAVYLCASSLRQGLSAFFGQGTRLTVV.

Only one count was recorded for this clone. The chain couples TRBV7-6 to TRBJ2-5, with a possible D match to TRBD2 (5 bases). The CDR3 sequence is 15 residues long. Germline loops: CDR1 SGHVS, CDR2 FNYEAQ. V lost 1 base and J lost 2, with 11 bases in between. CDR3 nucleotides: TGTGCCAGCAGCTTAGGTCCGGGAAAACAAGAGACCCAGTACTTC. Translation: CASSLGPGKQETQYF.

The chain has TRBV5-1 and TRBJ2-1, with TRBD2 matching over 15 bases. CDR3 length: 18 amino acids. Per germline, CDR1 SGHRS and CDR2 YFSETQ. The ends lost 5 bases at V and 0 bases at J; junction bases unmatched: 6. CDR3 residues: CASSRGLAGGSSYNEQFF. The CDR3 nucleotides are TGCGCCAGCAGTCGGGGACTAGCGGGGGGTTCCTCCTACAATGAGCAGTTCTTC. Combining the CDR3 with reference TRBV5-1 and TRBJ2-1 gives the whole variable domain KAGVTQTPRYLIKTRGQQVTLSCSPISGHRSVSWYQQTPGQGLQFLFEYFSETQRNKGNFPGRFSGRQFSNSRSEMNVSTLELGDSALYLCASSRGLAGGSSYNEQFFGPGTRLTVL.

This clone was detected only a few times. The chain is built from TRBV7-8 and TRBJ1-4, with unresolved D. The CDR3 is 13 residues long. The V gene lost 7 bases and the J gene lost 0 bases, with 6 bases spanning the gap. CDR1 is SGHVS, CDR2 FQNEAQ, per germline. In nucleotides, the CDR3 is TGTGCCAGCACTCCAGCAACTAATGAAAAACTGTTTTTT. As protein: CASTPATNEKLFF.

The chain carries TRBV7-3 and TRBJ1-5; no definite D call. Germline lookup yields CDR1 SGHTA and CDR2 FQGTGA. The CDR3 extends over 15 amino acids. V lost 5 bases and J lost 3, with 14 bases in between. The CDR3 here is CASSQQSGDNQPQHF. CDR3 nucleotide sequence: TGTGCCAGCAGCCAACAATCCGGAGACAATCAGCCCCAGCATTTT.

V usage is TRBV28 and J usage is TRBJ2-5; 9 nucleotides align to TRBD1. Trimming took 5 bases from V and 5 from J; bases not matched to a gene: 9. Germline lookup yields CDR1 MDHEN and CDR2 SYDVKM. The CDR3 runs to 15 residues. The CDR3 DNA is TGTGCCAGCAGTCGGGACAGGGTGGACGGGGAGACCCAGTACTTC. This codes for CASSRDRVDGETQYF.

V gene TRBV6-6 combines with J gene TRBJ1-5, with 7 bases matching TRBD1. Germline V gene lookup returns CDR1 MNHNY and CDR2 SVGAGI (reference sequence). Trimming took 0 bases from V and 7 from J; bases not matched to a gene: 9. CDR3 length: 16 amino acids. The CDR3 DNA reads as TGTGCCAGCAGTTACTCTACAGGGGCCCGAGGGCAGCCCCAGCATTTT. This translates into CASSYSTGARGQPQHF.

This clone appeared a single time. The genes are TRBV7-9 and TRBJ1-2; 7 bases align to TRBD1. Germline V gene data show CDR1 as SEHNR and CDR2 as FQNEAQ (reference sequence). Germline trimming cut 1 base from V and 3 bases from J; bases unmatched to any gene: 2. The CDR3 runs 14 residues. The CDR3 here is CASSLEGGHYGYTF. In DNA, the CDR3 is TGTGCCAGCAGCTTAGAAGGGGGCCACTATGGCTACACCTTC.

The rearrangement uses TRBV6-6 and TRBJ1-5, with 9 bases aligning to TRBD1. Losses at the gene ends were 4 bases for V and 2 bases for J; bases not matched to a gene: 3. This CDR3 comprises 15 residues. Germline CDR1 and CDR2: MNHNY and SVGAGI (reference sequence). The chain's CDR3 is CASSSRTGGNQPQHF. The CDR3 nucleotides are TGTGCCAGCAGTTCGCGGACAGGGGGCAATCAGCCCCAGCATTTT.

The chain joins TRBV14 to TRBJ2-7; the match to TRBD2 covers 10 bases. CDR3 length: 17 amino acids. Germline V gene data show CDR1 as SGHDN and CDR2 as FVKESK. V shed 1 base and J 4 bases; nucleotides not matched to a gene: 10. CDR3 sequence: CASSQVIAGGTQYEQYF. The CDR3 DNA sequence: TGTGCCAGCAGCCAAGTAATAGCGGGAGGCACCCAATACGAGCAGTACTTC.

For the CDR3, the DNA is TGTGCCTGGAGACCCCCATCGGGAGCGGGAGCCTACAATGAGCAGTTCTTC. Translating it yields CAWRPPSGAGAYNEQFF. J is TRBJ2-1 and V is TRBV30; 8 nucleotides agree with TRBD2. Germline V gene lookup returns CDR1 GTSNPN and CDR2 SVGIG (reference sequence). The junction had 12 bases not matched to a gene; V was cut back by 3 bases and J by 2 bases. The CDR3 contains 17 residues. The entire variable domain, with the rest obtained from reference TRBV30 and TRBJ2-1, is as follows: SQTIHQWPATLVQPVGSPLSLECTVEGTSNPNLYWYRQAAGRGLQLLFYSVGIGQISSEVPQNLSASRPQDRQFILSSKKLLLSDSGFYLCAWRPPSGAGAYNEQFFGPGTRLTVL.